One sample yielded the 8 T cell receptor beta chains listed below, sequenced in a study of T cell responses to AZD1222 COVID-19 vaccine (dated by TCRdb to about 2021). The sample's time point label is to be understood as: baseline before first vaccination. The receptor library was made with the immunoSEQ multiplex PCR assay. The table comes from immuneACCESS by way of TCRdb, which keeps in-frame sequences with V and J called. Part of the clones is missing from these tables; in studies checked, under half for an unresolved V gene and the rest for unknown reasons. The sample data list some 55,000 clones, and roughly 85% of these were observed just once. The leading ten clones occupy roughly 4% of the sample. Sequenced here: peripheral blood, sampled on day 0 of AZD1222 vaccination. The receptors come from an adult in good health.

The chain uses TRBV27 and TRBJ2-5, with D perhaps TRBD1 (5 bases). The CDR3 has 16 residues. Trimming pared 5 bases from V and 5 bases from J, leaving 21 bases between. In germline, CDR1 is MNHEY, CDR2 SMNVEV (reference sequence). CDR3 amino acids: CASSQRGRAQRETQYF. The CDR3 DNA sequence: TGTGCCAGCAGTCAGCGAGGCAGGGCCCAACGTGAGACCCAGTACTTC.

The chain employs TRBV6-6 and TRBJ1-1; 12 nucleotides line up with TRBD1. Losses at the gene ends were 4 bases for V and 9 bases for J; bases not matched to a gene: 6. The CDR3 contains 14 residues. Germline V CDR1 and CDR2: MNHNY, SVGAGI (reference sequence). In nucleotides, the CDR3 is TGTGCCAGCAGTTGGGGACAGGGGGCCAGCAAAGCTTTCTTT. Its protein is CASSWGQGASKAFF.

V gene TRBV5-4 combines with J gene TRBJ2-1; D gene uncertain. Trimming removed 4 bases at V and 4 bases at J, with 12 bases between. The germline gives CDR1 SGHNT, CDR2 YYREEE (reference sequence). The CDR3 extends over 14 amino acids. DNA of the CDR3: TGTGCCAGCAGCCCGCCCGACATGTACAATGAGCAGTTCTTC. Its protein is CASSPPDMYNEQFF.

The chain couples TRBV6-4 to TRBJ2-3; D is perhaps TRBD1 (5 bases). CDR1 and CDR2 from the germline V gene are MRHNA and SNTAGT. Trimming took 8 bases from V and 2 from J, leaving 11 bases between them. CDR3 length: 13 amino acids. Written as DNA, the CDR3 is TGTGCCAGCGGGGAAGGACACACAGATACGCAGTATTTT. This codes for CASGEGHTDTQYF.

The V call is TRBV9, the J call TRBJ2-1, with 10 nucleotides matching TRBD2. Losses at the gene ends were 0 bases for V and 10 bases for J; bases not matched to a gene: 7. In germline, CDR1 is SGDLS, CDR2 YYNGEE. The CDR3 runs to 15 residues. Here the CDR3 reads CASSVGPSGGPEQFF. The CDR3 DNA reads TGTGCCAGCAGCGTAGGCCCTAGCGGGGGACCCGAGCAGTTCTTC.

The genes are TRBV28 and TRBJ2-5; 8 positions match TRBD1. The CDR3 runs to 17 residues. CDR1 is MDHEN and CDR2 is SYDVKM in the germline V gene. J was trimmed by 5 bases and V by 5 bases; bases with no gene match: 16. The CDR3 here is CASSTTGDEASGETQYF. CDR3 sequence (DNA): TGTGCCAGCAGTACGACAGGGGATGAAGCGAGCGGGGAGACCCAGTACTTC.

The chain couples TRBV5-6 to TRBJ2-3; D is perhaps TRBD1 (7 bases). Trimming pared 7 bases from V and 4 bases from J, leaving 19 bases between. The germline CDR1 and CDR2 sequences are SGHDT and YYEEEE. CDR3 length: 15 residues. CDR3 sequence: CASSREQGLADTQYF. In nucleotides, the CDR3 is TGTGCCAGCTCGCGGGAACAGGGGCTCGCAGATACGCAGTATTTT.

This sequence joins TRBV19 and TRBJ1-5; maybe TRBD1 (6 bases). Trimming stripped 5 bases from V and 4 bases from J, with 15 bases between. Germline V gives CDR1 LNHDA, CDR2 SQIVND (reference sequence). The CDR3 is made up of 15 amino acids. The CDR3 nucleotides read TGTGCCAGTAGTCAAGGACAGCTACCGAATCAGCCCCAGCATTTT. This translates into CASSQGQLPNQPQHF.